These T cell receptor beta chains were read from a single sample in a study of blood T cell repertoires in COVID-19. Sequencing was performed with immunoSEQ multiplex PCR; in TCRdb, only in-frame clones are kept and a portion is missing. This sample yields around 480,000 clones, of which about nine tenths are seen a single time; under 0.85% belongs to the top ten. Sequenced: PBMCs or T cells enriched from blood (not recorded which). The receptors shown here come from a young woman who had recovered from COVID-19. CDR3s include the opening cysteine and the closing phenylalanine or tryptophan. A D gene is named only where the DNA matches it firmly. Rows give clone size only sometimes, using once, few, many, or a class for an expanded clone.

cdr3_nt | cdr3_aa | d_call | j_call | clone_size | v_call
TGTGCCAGCAGTCAGGACAGCAACGGGAATCAGCCCCAGCATTTT | CASSQDSNGNQPQHF | NA | TRBJ1-5 | few | TRBV2
TGCGCCAGCAGCCCCGGGACAGCCCGTGACGAGCAGTACTTC | CASSPGTARDEQYF | TRBD1 | TRBJ2-7 | NA | TRBV5-1
TGTGCCAGCAGCTTAGATCAGGGGAATGAAAAACTGTTTTTT | CASSLDQGNEKLFF | NA | TRBJ1-4 | NA | TRBV7-9
TGTGCCAGCATAGCCAGCTCGGAAGCTTTCTTT | CASIASSEAFF | NA | TRBJ1-1 | NA | TRBV28
TGTGCCGGGCGGACAGGGGAGGTGTACGAGCAGTACTTC | CAGRTGEVYEQYF | TRBD1 | TRBJ2-7 | NA | TRBV6-5
TGTGCCAGCAGCCAGAGCCGGGTCCTCTCCTACGAGCAGTACTTC | CASSQSRVLSYEQYF | NA | TRBJ2-7 | once | TRBV3-1/TRBV3-2
TGCGCCAGCAGCTTGGGGCAGGCTATAGGTCCAGAAGAGACCCAGTACTTC | CASSLGQAIGPEETQYF | NA | TRBJ2-5 | NA | TRBV5-1
TGTGCCAGCAGTGAAGTCGTTCCGCAGCCCCAGCATTTT | CASSEVVPQPQHF | NA | TRBJ1-5 | NA | TRBV6-1
TGCGCCAGCAGCGACGGGACAGGGGGCACTGAAGCTTTCTTT | CASSDGTGGTEAFF | TRBD1 | TRBJ1-1 | NA | TRBV4-1
TGTGCCACCAGTGATAGCCCCGGGGGACAGGGGAGGGATGAGCAGTTCTTC | CATSDSPGGQGRDEQFF | TRBD1 | TRBJ2-1 | once | TRBV24-1
TGCGCCAGCAGCTTTGGACAGGCAGAGCAGTTCTTC | CASSFGQAEQFF | TRBD1 | TRBJ2-1 | NA | TRBV5-1
TGTGCCAGCTCGATATCGACCACAGGGGGTAATTCACCCCTCCACTTT | CASSISTTGGNSPLHF | TRBD1 | TRBJ1-6 | NA | TRBV18
TGTGCCAGCAGCTTAAGGGGGAGGGGGGACCCCTTCCGGGAGCTGTTTTTT | CASSLRGRGDPFRELFF | NA | TRBJ2-2 | NA | TRBV7-2
TGTGCCAGCAGCCCACGGACAGGGATGGAAAACATTCAGTACTTC | CASSPRTGMENIQYF | NA | TRBJ2-4 | NA | TRBV21-1
TGTGCCAGCAGTCCAAACCAGGGGGGCGGGGAGCTGTTTTTT | CASSPNQGGGELFF | NA | TRBJ2-2 | NA | TRBV6-5
TGTGCCAGCAGTGAAATGGTAGGGGAAGAGACCCAGTACTTC | CASSEMVGEETQYF | NA | TRBJ2-5 | NA | TRBV25-1
TGTGCCAGCAGTCCCCTAGTTATTCCAGATACGCAGTATTTT | CASSPLVIPDTQYF | NA | TRBJ2-3 | NA | TRBV6-5
TGTGCCAGCAGCCTCCCCGGGACAATTGACGACAATGAGCAGTTCTTC | CASSLPGTIDDNEQFF | NA | TRBJ2-1 | NA | TRBV7-9
TGCGCCAGCAGCTCCACCCGGCAGGGTATGGGTTCACCCCTCCACTTT | CASSSTRQGMGSPLHF | NA | TRBJ1-6 | NA | TRBV5-1
TGCGCCAGCCAACTAGCGGGGAGCTACAATGAGCAGTTCTTC | CASQLAGSYNEQFF | TRBD2 | TRBJ2-1 | NA | TRBV5-1
TGTGCCAGCAGCTTAGGTGGCAACGCGGGGGAGCAGTACTTC | CASSLGGNAGEQYF | NA | TRBJ2-7 | NA | TRBV11-2
TGTGCCGCGGGACGGCCCATGAACACTGAAGCTTTCTTT | CAAGRPMNTEAFF | NA | TRBJ1-1 | NA | TRBV7-8
TGTGCCACCTTCCGTAGATTCGGGACCGGGGAGCTGTTTTTT | CATFRRFGTGELFF | NA | TRBJ2-2 | NA | TRBV24-1
TGTGCCAGCAGCTTAGGATCCCTTCGCGAGCAGTACTTC | CASSLGSLREQYF | NA | TRBJ2-7 | NA | TRBV13
TGTGCCAGCAGCCCGGGTAGAAGTCTCACAGATACGCAGTATTTT | CASSPGRSLTDTQYF | NA | TRBJ2-3 | NA | TRBV7-8
TGTGCCAGCTGCTCAGGGTGGGAAGACTACGAGCAGTACTTC | CASCSGWEDYEQYF | NA | TRBJ2-7 | NA | TRBV28
TGTGCCAGCAGCCAAGGACAGGGGGCTGTAGCTTTCTTT | CASSQGQGAVAFF | TRBD1 | TRBJ1-1 | NA | TRBV3-1/TRBV3-2
TGCGCCAGCAGCGCTGGTGGCGGGACTATCTACGAGCAGTACTTC | CASSAGGGTIYEQYF | TRBD2 | TRBJ2-7 | NA | TRBV5-1
TGTGCCTGGGGGAGGGTGAACTATGGCTACACCTTC | CAWGRVNYGYTF | NA | TRBJ1-2 | NA | TRBV30
TGTGCCAGCACCCTTTCCCGGGGTAACTATGGCTACACCTTC | CASTLSRGNYGYTF | NA | TRBJ1-2 | NA | TRBV5-5
TGTGCCTGGAGTGCCGGGGAGGGCGAGCAGTACTTC | CAWSAGEGEQYF | TRBD2 | TRBJ2-7 | NA | TRBV30
TGTGCCAGCAGCCCCGTATTAGCTAACTATGGCTACACCTTC | CASSPVLANYGYTF | NA | TRBJ1-2 | NA | TRBV7-9
TGTGCCATCAGCGGAGGGTTGGAGGGGGAGACCCAGTACTTC | CAISGGLEGETQYF | NA | TRBJ2-5 | NA | TRBV10-3
TGTGCCAGCAGCTCAGGTGGGGGCTCCGAGCAGTACTTC | CASSSGGGSEQYF | NA | TRBJ2-7 | NA | TRBV11-2
TGTGCCAGCAGCCCATGGACAGGAGCTAACTATGGCTACACCTTC | CASSPWTGANYGYTF | TRBD1 | TRBJ1-2 | NA | TRBV7-9
TGTGCCAGCAGCTTAATGACAGGGGGCGATCAGCCCCAGCATTTT | CASSLMTGGDQPQHF | TRBD1 | TRBJ1-5 | NA | TRBV7-8
TGCGCCAGCAGCCAAGTGTCAACGGGCTATGGCTACACCTTC | CASSQVSTGYGYTF | NA | TRBJ1-2 | NA | TRBV4-1
TGTGCCAGTATAAGGCGGCAGCTCCAGAACACTGAAGCTTTCTTT | CASIRRQLQNTEAFF | NA | TRBJ1-1 | once | TRBV19
TGTGCCAGTAGTCCGGGGGGCTCTGGAAACACCATATATTTT | CASSPGGSGNTIYF | NA | TRBJ1-3 | NA | TRBV19
TGTGCCAGTAGCCTTTTCCGGGGGGAGGATGAGCAGTTCTTC | CASSLFRGEDEQFF | TRBD2 | TRBJ2-1 | NA | TRBV19
TGTGCCAGCAGCCAAGATGGAATCAGGGTAGGAGAGACCCAGTACTTC | CASSQDGIRVGETQYF | NA | TRBJ2-5 | NA | TRBV3-1/TRBV3-2
TGTGCCAGCAGTCATAAGGAGGGGAAGGTCCCCTCTGGGGCCAACGTCCTGACTTTC | CASSHKEGKVPSGANVLTF | NA | TRBJ2-6 | NA | TRBV6-6
TGTGCCAGCAGCCTCCCTGAGGGCGGAGCTTTCTTT | CASSLPEGGAFF | NA | TRBJ1-1 | NA | TRBV12-3/TRBV12-4
TGTGCCAGCAGTCGACAGACGTCGGGTGGCTACACCTTC | CASSRQTSGGYTF | NA | TRBJ1-2 | NA | TRBV27
TGTGCCAGCAGCCAAGGACTAGCGGGCACCCAAGAGACCCAGTACTTC | CASSQGLAGTQETQYF | TRBD2 | TRBJ2-5 | NA | TRBV4-2
TGTGCCAGCAGCTTAGGCGGCACTTCACCCCTCCACTTT | CASSLGGTSPLHF | NA | TRBJ1-6 | NA | TRBV11-2
TGTGCCAGCAGCCCCATCGGTGACCCCTCGGGGTACAATGAGCAGTTCTTC | CASSPIGDPSGYNEQFF | NA | TRBJ2-1 | NA | TRBV28
TGTGCCTGGGCTGGACAGGGGGGAACTGAAGCTTTCTTT | CAWAGQGGTEAFF | TRBD1 | TRBJ1-1 | NA | TRBV30
TGCGCCAGCAGTCCAAGGCCGACAAACACTGAAGCTTTCTTT | CASSPRPTNTEAFF | NA | TRBJ1-1 | few | TRBV5-1
TGCGCCAGCAGCCAAGAGGGGAGCTCCTATAATTCACCCCTCCACTTT | CASSQEGSSYNSPLHF | NA | TRBJ1-6 | NA | TRBV4-1
TGCGCCAGCAGCCCGGGACTAGCGGGGGCGACCTCCTACAATGAGCAGTTCTTC | CASSPGLAGATSYNEQFF | TRBD2 | TRBJ2-1 | once | TRBV10-2
TGTGCCATCAGTGAGAGGGGGGGGTACTTCTACGAGCAGTACTTC | CAISERGGYFYEQYF | NA | TRBJ2-7 | NA | TRBV10-3
TGTGCCAGCAGCTCTAGCGGGGGGGCCTCCGGGGAGCTGTTTTTT | CASSSSGGASGELFF | TRBD2 | TRBJ2-2 | NA | TRBV9